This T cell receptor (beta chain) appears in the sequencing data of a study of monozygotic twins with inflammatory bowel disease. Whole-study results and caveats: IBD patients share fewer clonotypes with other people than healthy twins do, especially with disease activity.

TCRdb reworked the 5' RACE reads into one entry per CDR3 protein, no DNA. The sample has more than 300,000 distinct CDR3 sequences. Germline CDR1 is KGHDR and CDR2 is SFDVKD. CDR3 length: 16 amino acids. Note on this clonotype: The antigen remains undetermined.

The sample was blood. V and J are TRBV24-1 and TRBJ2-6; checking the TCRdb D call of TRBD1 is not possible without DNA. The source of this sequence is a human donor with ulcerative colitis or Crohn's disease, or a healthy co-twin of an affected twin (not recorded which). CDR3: CATSDLPRAGANVLTF.